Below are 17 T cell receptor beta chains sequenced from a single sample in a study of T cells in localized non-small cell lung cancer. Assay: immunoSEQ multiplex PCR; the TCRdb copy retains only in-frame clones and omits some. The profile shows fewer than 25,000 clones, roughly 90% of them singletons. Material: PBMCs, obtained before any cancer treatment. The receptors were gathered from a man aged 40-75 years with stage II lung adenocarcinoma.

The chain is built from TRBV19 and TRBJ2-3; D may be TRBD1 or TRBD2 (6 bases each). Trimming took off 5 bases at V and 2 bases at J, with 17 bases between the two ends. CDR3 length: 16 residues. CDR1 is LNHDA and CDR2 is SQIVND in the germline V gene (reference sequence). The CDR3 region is CASSLVLGGFTDTQYF. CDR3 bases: TGTGCCAGTAGTCTAGTGTTGGGGGGCTTCACAGATACGCAGTATTTT.

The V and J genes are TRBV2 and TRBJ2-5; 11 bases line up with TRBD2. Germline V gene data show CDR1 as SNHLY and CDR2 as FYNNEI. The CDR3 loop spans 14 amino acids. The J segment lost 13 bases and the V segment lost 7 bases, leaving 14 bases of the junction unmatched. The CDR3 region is CASNLAGGRTPSYF. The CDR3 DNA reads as TGTGCCAGCAACCTAGCGGGAGGCCGTACGCCCTCGTACTTC. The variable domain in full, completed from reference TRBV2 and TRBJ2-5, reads EPEVTQTPSHQVTQMGQEVILRCVPISNHLYFYWYRQILGQKVEFLVSFYNNEISEKSEIFDDQFSVERPDGSNFTLKIRSTKLEDSAMYFCASNLAGGRTPSYFGPGTRLLVL.

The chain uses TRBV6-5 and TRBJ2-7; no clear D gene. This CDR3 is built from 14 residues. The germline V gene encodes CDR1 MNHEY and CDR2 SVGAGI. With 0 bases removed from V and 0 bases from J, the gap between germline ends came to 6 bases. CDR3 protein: CASSYSYSSYEQYF. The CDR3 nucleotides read TGTGCCAGCAGTTACTCGTACAGCTCCTACGAGCAGTACTTC.

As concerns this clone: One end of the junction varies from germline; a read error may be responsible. Here the CDR3 reads CAATGSAYNSPLHF. CDR3 nucleotide sequence: TGTGCCGCGACAGGCTCGGCCTACAATTCACCCCTCCACTTT. V and J are TRBV10-3 and TRBJ1-6; TRBD1 is a possible D gene (6 bases). The CDR3 is made up of 14 amino acids. Germline CDR1 and CDR2: ENHRY and SYGVKD.

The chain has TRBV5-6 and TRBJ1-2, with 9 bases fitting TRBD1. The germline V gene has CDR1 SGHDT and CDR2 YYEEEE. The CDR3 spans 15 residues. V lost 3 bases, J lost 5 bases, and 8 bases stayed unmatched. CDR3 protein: CASSSGTGTRYGYTF. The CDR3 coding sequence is TGTGCCAGCAGCTCAGGGACAGGGACTAGGTATGGCTACACCTTC.

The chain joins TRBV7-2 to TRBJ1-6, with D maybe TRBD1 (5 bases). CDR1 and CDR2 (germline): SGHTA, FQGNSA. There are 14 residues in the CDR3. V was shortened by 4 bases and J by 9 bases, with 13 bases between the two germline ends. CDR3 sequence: CASSSRAQTSPLHF. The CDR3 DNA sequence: TGTGCCAGCAGCTCCAGGGCCCAAACTTCACCCCTCCACTTT.

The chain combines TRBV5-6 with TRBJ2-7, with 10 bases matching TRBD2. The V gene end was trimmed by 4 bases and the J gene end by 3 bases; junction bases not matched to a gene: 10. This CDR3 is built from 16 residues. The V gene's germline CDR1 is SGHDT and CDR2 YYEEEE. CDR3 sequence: CASSPAPSGSFYEQYF. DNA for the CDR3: TGTGCCAGCAGCCCCGCCCCTAGCGGGAGCTTCTACGAGCAGTACTTC.

Here the CDR3 reads CASSERGNSHSYEQYF. The CDR3 coding sequence is TGTGCCAGCAGTGAAAGGGGTAACAGTCACAGCTACGAGCAGTACTTC. The chain recombines TRBV25-1 with TRBJ2-7, with a possible D match to TRBD1 (5 bases). Trimming shortened V by 2 bases and J by 3 bases, and 17 bases separated the two germline ends. There are 16 residues in the CDR3. In germline, CDR1 is MGHDK, CDR2 SYGVNS.

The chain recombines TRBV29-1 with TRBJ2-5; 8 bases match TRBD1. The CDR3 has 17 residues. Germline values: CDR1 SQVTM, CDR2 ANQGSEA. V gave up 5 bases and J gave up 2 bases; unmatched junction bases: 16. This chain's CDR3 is CSVSDRGPATFQETQYF. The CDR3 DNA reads TGCAGCGTTTCCGACAGGGGACCCGCCACGTTTCAAGAGACCCAGTACTTC.

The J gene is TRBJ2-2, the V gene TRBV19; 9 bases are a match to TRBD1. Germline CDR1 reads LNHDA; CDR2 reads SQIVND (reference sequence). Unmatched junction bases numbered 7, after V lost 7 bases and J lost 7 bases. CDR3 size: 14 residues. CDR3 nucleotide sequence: TGTGCCAGTACCGCGACAGGGGGGAACGGGGAGCTGTTTTTT. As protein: CASTATGGNGELFF.

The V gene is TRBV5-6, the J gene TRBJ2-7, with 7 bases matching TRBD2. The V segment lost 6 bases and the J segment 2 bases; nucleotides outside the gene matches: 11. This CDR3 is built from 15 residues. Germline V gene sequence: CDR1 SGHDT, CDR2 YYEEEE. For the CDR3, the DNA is TGTGCCAGCAAAGTCCTAGCGGTCCGAACCTACGAGCAGTACTTC. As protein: CASKVLAVRTYEQYF.

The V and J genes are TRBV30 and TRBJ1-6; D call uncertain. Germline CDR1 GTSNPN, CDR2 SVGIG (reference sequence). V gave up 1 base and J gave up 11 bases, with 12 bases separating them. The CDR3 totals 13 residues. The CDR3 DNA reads TGTGCCTGGAGTGGGCAGGACCACGCACCCCTCCACTTT. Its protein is CAWSGQDHAPLHF.

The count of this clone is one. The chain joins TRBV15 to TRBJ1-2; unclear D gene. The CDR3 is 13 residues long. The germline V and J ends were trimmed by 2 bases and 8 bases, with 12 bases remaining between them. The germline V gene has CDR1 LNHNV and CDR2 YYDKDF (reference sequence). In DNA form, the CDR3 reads TGTGCCACCAGCAGATATGGACTGCTGGGCTACACCTTC. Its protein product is CATSRYGLLGYTF.

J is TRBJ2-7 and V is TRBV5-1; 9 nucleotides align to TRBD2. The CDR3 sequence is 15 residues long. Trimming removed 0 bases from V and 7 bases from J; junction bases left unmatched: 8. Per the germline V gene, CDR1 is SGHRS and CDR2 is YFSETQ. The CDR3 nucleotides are TGCGCCAGCAGCTTGGGGGGACTAGCTTCGGATGAGCAGTACTTC. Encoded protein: CASSLGGLASDEQYF.

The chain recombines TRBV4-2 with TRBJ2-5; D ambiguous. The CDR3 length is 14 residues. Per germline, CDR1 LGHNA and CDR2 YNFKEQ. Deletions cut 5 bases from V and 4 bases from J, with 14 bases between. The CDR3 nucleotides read TGTGCCAGCAGCTACAATAGCCGCCCAGAGACCCAGTACTTC. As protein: CASSYNSRPETQYF.

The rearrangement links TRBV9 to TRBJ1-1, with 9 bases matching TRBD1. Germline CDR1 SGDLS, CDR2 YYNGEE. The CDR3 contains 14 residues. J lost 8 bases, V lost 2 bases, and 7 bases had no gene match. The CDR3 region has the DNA TGTGCCAGCAGCGTTAACGGGGACAGGGAAGAAGCTTTCTTT. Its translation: CASSVNGDREEAFF.

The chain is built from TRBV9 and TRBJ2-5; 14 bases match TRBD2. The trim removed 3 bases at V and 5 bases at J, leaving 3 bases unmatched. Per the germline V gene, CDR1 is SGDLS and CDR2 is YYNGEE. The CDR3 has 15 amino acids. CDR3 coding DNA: TGTGCCAGCAGCGGGACTAGCGGGGGGTTCGAGACCCAGTACTTC. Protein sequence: CASSGTSGGFETQYF.